This T cell receptor (beta chain) was recovered during a study of cytomegalovirus exposure and HLA in healthy donors. Researchers ran the PCR with 60 Vbeta and 13 Jbeta primers. TCRdb keeps only in-frame clones here, not all; method: immunoSEQ multiplex PCR. The table shows 60,000 to 75,000 clones, with 85% occurring only once. Regarding the study as a whole: Common viral pathogens seemed, in a later analysis, to connect with several of the most significant clusters. Analysis was performed later, and it showed HLA-associated TCR beta chains to be more clonally expanded than equally common others. Previously analyzed data showed that most TCR beta V segments were productive at a frequency of about 90% or about 30%.

Germline V gene sequence: CDR1 LNHNV, CDR2 YYDKDF (reference sequence). Germline trimming cut 6 bases from V and 7 bases from J; bases unmatched to any gene: 2. This CDR3 is built from 12 residues. This clone showed up just once. Antigen: not known. Specimen: PBMCs. The gene calls are TRBV15 and TRBJ2-1; 8 nucleotides line up with TRBD1. The origin of this receptor is a female donor in good health and CMV-seronegative. The CDR3 reads CATRGQVNEQFF. In nucleotides, the CDR3 is TGTGCCACCAGGGGACAGGTGAATGAGCAGTTCTTC.